The rows below give T cell receptor beta chains drawn from one sample of a study of blood T cells in healthy people across ages. TCRdb recomputed calls from the 5' RACE reads with MiXCR, one row per CDR3 protein. The sample lists about 640,000 distinct CDR3 sequences; 40% to 50% were seen once. The sample comprised blood. The receptors originated from a man older than 75 in good health. Each CDR3 is given with its conserved first and last residue. A D gene is named only where the DNA matches it firmly. The size field is filled for only some rows; it gives once, few, many or a size class.

TRBJ2-5 TRBD2 TRBV9 few CASSETRRLAGETQYF TGTGCCAGCAGCGAGACAAGAAGACTAGCGGGAGAGACCCAGTACTTC
TRBJ1-2 NA TRBV6-1 few CASEGIGGYTF TGTGCCAGCGAGGGGATAGGTGGCTACACCTTC
TRBJ2-7 NA TRBV6-2/TRBV6-3 NA CASRKFGSDSYEQYF TGTGCCAGCAGAAAATTCGGATCGGACAGCTACGAGCAGTACTTC
TRBJ2-2 TRBD2 TRBV3-1 NA CASSRRGVKGELFF TGTGCCAGCAGCCGGCGGGGGGTGAAAGGGGAGCTGTTTTTT
TRBJ2-2 NA TRBV11-3 NA CASSSQGRIAGELFF TGTGCCAGCAGCTCACAGGGGAGGATAGCCGGGGAGCTGTTTTTT
TRBJ2-3 NA TRBV5-1 few CASSLVQALGTDTQYF TGCGCCAGCAGCTTGGTACAGGCCCTGGGCACAGATACGCAGTATTTT
TRBJ2-7 TRBD1 TRBV18 NA CASTPGQGTNEQYF TGTGCCAGCACCCCGGGACAGGGCACCAACGAGCAGTACTTC
TRBJ1-5 NA TRBV7-2 NA CASSLSDFQPQHF TGTGCCAGCAGCTTGTCGGATTTTCAGCCCCAGCATTTT
TRBJ2-5 TRBD1 TRBV7-2 few CASSRDREKTQYF TGTGCCAGCAGCCGCGACAGGGAGAAGACCCAGTACTTC
TRBJ1-2 NA TRBV7-2 NA CASSLAGGRFDYGYTF TGTGCCAGCAGCTTAGCTGGAGGAAGGTTTGACTATGGCTACACCTTC
TRBJ2-5 NA TRBV6-6 NA CASNYLRGKGSEETQYF TGTGCCAGCAATTACCTGAGAGGGAAGGGGTCGGAGGAGACCCAGTACTTC
TRBJ2-1 NA TRBV7-3 NA CASSLRGETNEQFF TGTGCCAGCAGCTTAAGGGGGGAGACCAATGAGCAGTTCTTC
TRBJ1-2 NA TRBV14 NA CASSQLGGSVDYGYTF TGTGCCAGCAGCCAACTCGGCGGCAGTGTTGACTATGGCTACACCTTC
TRBJ2-1 TRBD2 TRBV12-3/TRBV12-4 NA CASSLPGGRYNEQFF TGTGCCAGCAGTTTACCGGGGGGGCGTTACAATGAGCAGTTCTTC
TRBJ1-2 NA TRBV7-2 few CASSPGSGYTF TGTGCCAGCAGCCCGGGAAGCGGCTACACCTTC
TRBJ2-1 TRBD2 TRBV3-1 few CASSQGGNSGRGVFF TGTGCCAGCAGCCAAGGAGGTAATAGCGGGAGAGGGGTGTTCTTC
TRBJ1-2 NA TRBV29-1 many CSVDDTRDGYTF TGCAGCGTAGACGACACAAGGGATGGCTACACCTTC
TRBJ2-1 NA TRBV6-4 few CASSVAGSLTEQFF TGTGCCAGCAGTGTGGCCGGGAGCTTAACTGAGCAGTTCTTC
TRBJ2-5 TRBD2 TRBV28 NA CASSLSRTSGKETQYF TGTGCCAGCAGTTTAAGTCGGACTAGCGGGAAAGAGACCCAGTACTTC
TRBJ2-3 TRBD1 TRBV20-1 NA CSAPGTGASTDTQYF TGCAGTGCCCCCGGGACAGGGGCTAGCACAGATACGCAGTATTTT
TRBJ2-7 NA TRBV3-1 NA CASSQGRPPGAYEQYF TGTGCCAGCAGCCAAGGAAGGCCCCCCGGGGCCTACGAGCAGTACTTC
TRBJ2-4 TRBD1 TRBV6-2/TRBV6-3 NA CASSNTGTGVNIQYF TGTGCCAGCAGTAACACCGGGACAGGGGTGAACATTCAGTACTTC
TRBJ2-1 NA TRBV20-1 many CSARVATRSNEQFF TGCAGTGCTAGAGTGGCGACTAGATCCAATGAGCAGTTCTTC
TRBJ2-7 NA TRBV20-1 NA CSARSEKKGYEQYF TGCAGTGCTAGAAGTGAAAAAAAGGGGTACGAGCAGTACTTC
TRBJ2-6 NA TRBV6-6 many CASSPWGSGANVLTF TGTGCCAGCAGCCCGTGGGGATCTGGGGCCAACGTCCTGACTTTC
TRBJ2-7 TRBD2 TRBV27 many CASSLSGGIPYEQYF TGTGCCAGCAGTTTAAGCGGGGGGATCCCCTACGAGCAGTACTTC
TRBJ2-1 NA TRBV6-1 few CASSEVRLGSQQFF TGTGCCAGCAGTGAAGTCAGGTTGGGATCACAGCAGTTCTTC
TRBJ2-3 TRBD2 TRBV28 NA CASSQLAGKDTQYF TGTGCCAGCAGTCAACTAGCGGGAAAAGATACGCAGTATTTT
TRBJ2-5 TRBD2 TRBV20-1 NA CSARGTSGSRTQETQYF TGCAGTGCGAGAGGGACTAGCGGGAGCAGAACCCAAGAGACCCAGTACTTC
TRBJ2-3 TRBD2 TRBV3-1 few CASSRSPGLALDTQYF TGTGCCAGCAGCCGATCCCCGGGACTAGCGCTAGATACGCAGTATTTT
TRBJ2-5 TRBD1 TRBV30 NA CAWSAGQNLYQETQYF TGTGCCTGGAGTGCGGGACAGAACCTGTACCAAGAGACCCAGTACTTC
TRBJ2-7 NA TRBV6-1 NA CASRDKQGILYEQYF TGTGCCAGCAGAGACAAACAGGGAATCCTTTACGAGCAGTACTTC
TRBJ2-1 NA TRBV7-2 NA CASSPAPGSLRDEQFF TGTGCCAGCAGCCCCGCCCCCGGGAGTCTTAGGGATGAGCAGTTCTTC
TRBJ2-1 TRBD2 TRBV9 NA CASSVATGTSGGLSSYKEQFF TGTGCCAGCAGCGTAGCTACCGGGACTAGCGGGGGATTAAGCTCCTACAAGGAGCAGTTCTTC
TRBJ2-7 TRBD1 TRBV29-1 many CSVARDRGASEQYF TGCAGCGTTGCTCGGGACAGGGGAGCCTCCGAGCAGTACTTC
TRBJ1-1 TRBD1 TRBV2 many CASSLLQTGRTEAFF TGTGCCAGCAGTCTACTTCAGACAGGGCGAACTGAAGCTTTCTTT
TRBJ1-2 NA TRBV9 NA CASSSQAYYGYTF TGTGCCAGCAGCAGCCAGGCGTACTATGGCTACACCTTC
TRBJ2-3 TRBD2 TRBV7-2 many CASSRTSGKTTDTQYF TGTGCCAGCAGCCGGACTAGCGGGAAAACCACAGATACGCAGTATTTT
TRBJ2-5 NA TRBV6-2/TRBV6-3 few CASSYYSTQETQYF TGTGCCAGCAGTTACTACAGTACCCAAGAGACCCAGTACTTC
TRBJ2-3 NA TRBV6-2/TRBV6-3 few CASSYSRVTDTQYF TGTGCCAGCAGTTACTCGAGGGTAACAGATACGCAGTATTTT
TRBJ2-4 TRBD2 TRBV7-8 NA CASSFNVGTSGIAKNIQYF TGTGCCAGCAGCTTTAATGTAGGGACTAGCGGAATAGCCAAAAACATTCAGTACTTC
TRBJ2-2 TRBD2 TRBV11-2 few CASSPGLAVTGELFF TGTGCCAGCAGCCCCGGACTAGCTGTGACCGGGGAGCTGTTTTTT
TRBJ1-2 NA TRBV6-4 NA CASSAEIANYGYTF TGTGCCAGCAGTGCGGAGATAGCTAACTATGGCTACACCTTC
TRBJ2-1 NA TRBV3-1 NA CASSETYEQFF TGTGCCAGCAGCGAAACCTATGAGCAGTTCTTC
TRBJ1-6 NA TRBV27 few CASSPWAGGNSPLHF TGTGCCAGCTCCCCCTGGGCAGGAGGCAATTCACCCCTCCACTTT
TRBJ2-2 TRBD1 TRBV4-1 few CASSLDGQGANTGELFF TGCGCCAGCAGCCTCGACGGACAGGGGGCAAACACCGGGGAGCTGTTTTTT
TRBJ1-2 NA TRBV4-3 few CASSQDPGVRYGYTF TGCGCCAGCAGCCAAGATCCAGGGGTGCGCTATGGCTACACCTTC
TRBJ2-1 NA TRBV29-1 many CSTGSRGPFYNEQFF TGCAGCACCGGGAGCCGCGGGCCGTTCTACAATGAGCAGTTCTTC
TRBJ2-1 TRBD1 TRBV9 NA CASSVGTGLYNEQFF TGTGCCAGCAGCGTCGGGACAGGGTTATACAATGAGCAGTTCTTC
TRBJ1-2 NA TRBV6-2/TRBV6-3 NA CASSYSVPEDGYTF TGTGCCAGCAGTTACTCTGTACCGGAGGATGGCTACACCTTC
TRBJ2-7 TRBD2 TRBV6-1 NA CASSESASGRHEQYF TGTGCCAGCAGTGAATCGGCTAGCGGGAGGCACGAGCAGTACTTC